This T cell receptor beta chain is from a study of beta chain features in type 1 diabetes. As for the study in general: Similarity in age, gender and cell yields was seen between patients and healthy donors.

Findings and caveats of the study: A definitive answer on HLA type influencing TCRB rearrangement was not reached here. Cells that show high TCR expression could be over-represented by cDNA sequencing.

The V and J ends lost 6 bases and 3 bases, in that order; junction bases with no gene match: 3. CDR3 size: 13 residues. CDR1 MNHEY and CDR2 SVGAGI come from the germline V gene. In the case of this clone: Its specificity is not known.

The whole isolated RNA underwent reverse transcription, so sequencing captured expressed TCRB transcripts. Some clones are missing from TCRdb's copy, which holds only in-frame ones; the method was immunoSEQ multiplex PCR. In the table there are approximately 120,000 clones, about two fifths of which are singletons. Material: stem cell memory CD4+ T cells from blood. The receptor comes from a woman between 18 and 29 years old in good health. V and J are TRBV6-5 and TRBJ2-3, with 7 bases lining up with TRBD1. CDR3 sequence (DNA): TGTGCCAGCAGGGGACAGATTACAGATACGCAGTATTTT. It codes for CASRGQITDTQYF.